The source of this TCR beta chain is a study of blood T cell repertoires in COVID-19. V gave up 4 bases and J gave up 1 base, with 22 bases separating them. Germline V gene lookup returns CDR1 LGHDT and CDR2 YNNKEL (reference sequence). This CDR3 contains 18 residues. Sequencing was performed with immunoSEQ multiplex PCR; in TCRdb, only in-frame clones are kept and a portion is missing. The data contain 270,000 or so clones, less than 85% of them singletons. Sequenced: peripheral blood. The sequence was obtained from a woman in her late teens or twenties with acute or convalescent COVID-19. The V call is TRBV3-1 (or the pseudogene TRBV3-2), the J call TRBJ1-1; D perhaps matches TRBD1 (6 bases). CDR3 sequence (DNA): TGTGCCAGCAGCCGAAAGCGCGGACAGACTTTTAGGAACACTGAAGCTTTCTTT. Translated, it gives CASSRKRGQTFRNTEAFF.